The subject of this entry is one TCR beta chain. V was pared by 3 bases and J by 0 bases, with 10 bases between. CDR3 length: 15 residues. Per germline, CDR1 MNHEY and CDR2 SMNVEV (reference sequence). The sample originates from a study of shared clonotypes between healthy human individuals. CD45RO negativity and positive selection for CCR7 defined naive CD8 cells, a population that excluded terminally differentiated effector memory CD45RA+ cells. Using immunoSEQ multiplex PCR, the repertoire was profiled, and TCRdb retains in-frame clones only, with some absent. The sample lists 800,000 or so clones; about 96% were seen once.

The sample was naive CD8+ T cells sorted from blood. V and J are TRBV27 and TRBJ2-3, with a possible D match to TRBD1 (5 bases). The source of this sequence is a man in his thirties or forties in good health. DNA of the CDR3: TGTGCCAGCAGTTTGGTGGGGCTCAGCACAGATACGCAGTATTTT. Amino acids: CASSLVGLSTDTQYF.